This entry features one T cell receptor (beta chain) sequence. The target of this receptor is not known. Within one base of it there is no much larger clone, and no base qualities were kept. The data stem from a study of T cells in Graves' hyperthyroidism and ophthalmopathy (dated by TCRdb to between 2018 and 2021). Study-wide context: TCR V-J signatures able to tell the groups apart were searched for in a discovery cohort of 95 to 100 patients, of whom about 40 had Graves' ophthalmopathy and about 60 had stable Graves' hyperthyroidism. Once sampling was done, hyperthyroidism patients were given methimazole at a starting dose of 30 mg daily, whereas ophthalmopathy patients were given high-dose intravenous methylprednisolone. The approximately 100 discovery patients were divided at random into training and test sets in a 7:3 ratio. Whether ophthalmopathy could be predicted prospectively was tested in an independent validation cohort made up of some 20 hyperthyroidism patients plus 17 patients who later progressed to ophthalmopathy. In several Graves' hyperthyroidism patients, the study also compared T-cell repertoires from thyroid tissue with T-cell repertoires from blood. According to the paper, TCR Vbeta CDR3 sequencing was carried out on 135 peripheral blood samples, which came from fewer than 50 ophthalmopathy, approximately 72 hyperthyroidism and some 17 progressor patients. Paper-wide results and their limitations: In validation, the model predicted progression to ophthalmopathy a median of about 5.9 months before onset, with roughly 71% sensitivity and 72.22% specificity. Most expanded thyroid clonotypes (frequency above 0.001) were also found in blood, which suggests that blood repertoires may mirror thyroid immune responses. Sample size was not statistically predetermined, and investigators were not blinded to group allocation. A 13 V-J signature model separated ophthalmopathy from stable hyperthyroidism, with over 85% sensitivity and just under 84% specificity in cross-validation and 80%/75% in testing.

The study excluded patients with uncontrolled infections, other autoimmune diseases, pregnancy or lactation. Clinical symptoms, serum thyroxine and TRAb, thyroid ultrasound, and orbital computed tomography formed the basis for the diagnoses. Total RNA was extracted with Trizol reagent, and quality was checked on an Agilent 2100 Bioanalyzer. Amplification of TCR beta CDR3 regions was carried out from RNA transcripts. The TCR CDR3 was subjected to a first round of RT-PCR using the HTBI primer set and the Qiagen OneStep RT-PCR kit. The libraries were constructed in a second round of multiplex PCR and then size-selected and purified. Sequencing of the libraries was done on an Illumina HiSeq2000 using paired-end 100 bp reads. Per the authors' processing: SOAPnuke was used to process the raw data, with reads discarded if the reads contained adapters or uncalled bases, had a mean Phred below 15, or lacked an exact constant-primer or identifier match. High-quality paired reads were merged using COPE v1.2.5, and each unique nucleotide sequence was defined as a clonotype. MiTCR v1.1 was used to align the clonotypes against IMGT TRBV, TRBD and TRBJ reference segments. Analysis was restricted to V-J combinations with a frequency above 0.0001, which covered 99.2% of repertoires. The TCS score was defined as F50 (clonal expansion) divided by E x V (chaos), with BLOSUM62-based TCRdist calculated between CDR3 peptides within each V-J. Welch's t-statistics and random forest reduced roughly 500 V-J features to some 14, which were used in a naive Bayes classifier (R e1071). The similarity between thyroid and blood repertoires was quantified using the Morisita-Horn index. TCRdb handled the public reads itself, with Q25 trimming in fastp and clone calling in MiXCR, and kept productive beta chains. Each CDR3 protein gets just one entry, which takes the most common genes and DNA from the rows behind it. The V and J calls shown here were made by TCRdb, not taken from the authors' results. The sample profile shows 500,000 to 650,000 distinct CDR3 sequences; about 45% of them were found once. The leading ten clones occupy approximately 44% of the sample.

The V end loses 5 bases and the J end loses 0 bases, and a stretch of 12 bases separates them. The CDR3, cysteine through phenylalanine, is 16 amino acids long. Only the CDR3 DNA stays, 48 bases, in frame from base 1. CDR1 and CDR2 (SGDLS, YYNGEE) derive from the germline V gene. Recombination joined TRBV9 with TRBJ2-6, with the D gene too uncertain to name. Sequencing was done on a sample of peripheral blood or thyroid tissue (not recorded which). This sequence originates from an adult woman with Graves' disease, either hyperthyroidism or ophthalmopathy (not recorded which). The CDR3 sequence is CASSARPGSGANVLTF. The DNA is TGTGCCAGCAGTGCCCGACCCGGCTCTGGGGCCAACGTCCTGACTTTC.